This TCR beta chain was recovered during a study of blood T cells in healthy people across ages. This clonotype occurred a few times. Its antigen is not known. CDR1 and CDR2 (germline): MDHEN, SYDVKM. With 10 bases clipped from V and 12 bases from J, the junction kept 6 bases outside the gene matches. The CDR3 length is 10 residues. Study-wide points: There were more naive CD4+ cells and higher diversity in long-lived donors than in aged donors.

The second PCR ran roughly 7 to 12 cycles with a sample-barcoded 5' primer and J-beta primers. From the 5' RACE reads, TCRdb called clonotypes with MiXCR, one entry per CDR3 protein. The sample lists more than 650,000 distinct CDR3 sequences, about 53% occurring once. This TCR derives from a man older than 75 in good health. What was sequenced was blood. This chain connects TRBV28 to TRBJ2-7; the match to TRBD2 covers 10 bases. CDR3 DNA sequence: TGTGCCACCCGAACTAGCGGGACGTACTTC. Encoded protein: CATRTSGTYF.